Presented here are 31 T cell receptor beta chains from one specimen sequenced in a study of follicular helper T cells after annual influenza vaccination. Specified time point: 2014-2015 season, pre-vaccination. Generated by immunoSEQ multiplex PCR, the TCRdb table keeps only in-frame clones and is missing some. The sample gives 26,000 or so clones, 80% to 90% of which show up once; 0.95% to 1.5% is in the top ten. The sequences come from CXCR5+ CD38- circulating T follicular helper cells from blood, collected on the day of influenza vaccination. Subset defined: circulating Tfh, non-naive CD4+CXCR5+PD-1+ (ICOS+CD38+ or ICOS-CD38-). These receptors came from an adult who received the influenza vaccine.

The CDR3 nucleotides are TGTGCCAGTAGGGACCGTGGACAGGGAAAGTACGAGCAGTACTTC. Its translation: CASRDRGQGKYEQYF. The chain combines TRBV19 with TRBJ2-7, with TRBD1 matching over 8 bases. Germline V gene sequence: CDR1 LNHDA, CDR2 SQIVND (reference sequence). V was clipped by 6 bases and J by 4 bases; unmatched bases: 11. CDR3 size: 15 residues.

This chain connects TRBV20-1 to TRBJ1-1; D is unresolved. V lost 5 bases and J 5 bases, leaving 9 bases between the germline ends. The CDR3 spans 11 residues. Germline assignment: CDR1 DFQATT and CDR2 SNEGSKA (reference sequence). DNA of the CDR3: TGCAGTGCTTCCGGTTGGACTGAAGCTTTCTTT. This translates into CSASGWTEAFF.

The rearrangement uses TRBV4-1 and TRBJ1-1; maybe TRBD1 (5 bases). The V gene lost 1 base and the J gene lost 7 bases, with 10 bases spanning the gap. Germline V gene data show CDR1 as MGHRA and CDR2 as YSYEKL. This CDR3 is 13 amino acids long. CDR3: CASSQGWGYEAFF. In nucleotides, the CDR3 is TGCGCCAGCAGCCAAGGCTGGGGCTATGAAGCTTTCTTT.

This clone was detected once. CDR3 nucleotide sequence: TGTGCCAGCAGTATAGGCGGGAGTGGAACAGATACGCAGTATTTT. Its protein is CASSIGGSGTDTQYF. This rearrangement joins TRBV6-1 to TRBJ2-3; 7 bases fit TRBD2. The CDR3 covers 15 residues. Germline V gene sequence: CDR1 MNHNS, CDR2 SASEGT. Trimming at V came to 5 bases and at J to 3 bases, leaving 8 bases not matched to a gene.

The V gene is TRBV9, the J gene TRBJ2-5; D possibly corresponds to TRBD2 (5 bases). This CDR3 comprises 14 residues. The V end was cut by 3 bases, the J end by 4 bases, with 13 bases between. CDR1 SGDLS and CDR2 YYNGEE come from the germline V gene. The CDR3 sequence is CASSDLASGETQYF. The CDR3 DNA is TGTGCCAGCAGCGATCTAGCTTCGGGAGAGACCCAGTACTTC. Full variable domain (outside the CDR3, taken from reference TRBV9 and TRBJ2-5): DSGVTQTPKHLITATGQRVTLRCSPRSGDLSVYWYQQSLDQGLQFLIQYYNGEERAKGNILERFSAQQFPDLHSELNLSSLELGDSALYFCASSDLASGETQYFGPGTRLLVL.

V gene TRBV30 combines with J gene TRBJ2-5; possibly TRBD2 for D (6 bases). This CDR3 contains 13 residues. Trimming pared 4 bases from V and 10 bases from J, leaving 19 bases between. Germline values: CDR1 GTSNPN, CDR2 SVGIG (reference sequence). The CDR3, as DNA: TGTGCCTGGAATAGAGGGCTCGGGGGTGTCCAGTACTTC. The encoded protein is CAWNRGLGGVQYF.

The chain couples TRBV18 to TRBJ1-5; TRBD1 is a possible D gene (5 bases). The germline CDR1 and CDR2 sequences are KGHSH and LQKENI. The CDR3 runs to 16 residues. The ends were cut back, 6 bases at V and 7 bases at J, with 22 bases in the middle. The DNA of the CDR3 is TGTGCCAGCTCCTTGACGGAGAGCTCCCGGGGGCAGCCCCAGCATTTT. Its translation is CASSLTESSRGQPQHF. The whole variable domain, filled in from reference TRBV18 and TRBJ1-5, reads NAGVMQNPRHLVRRRGQEARLRCSPMKGHSHVYWYRQLPEEGLKFMVYLQKENIIDESGMPKERFSAEFPKEGPSILRIQQVVRGDSAAYFCASSLTESSRGQPQHFGDGTRLSIL.

The chain is built from TRBV18 and TRBJ2-7, with 10 nucleotides matching TRBD2. CDR3 length: 15 residues. CDR1 and CDR2 (germline): KGHSH, LQKENI. V was clipped by 0 bases and J by 6 bases; unmatched bases: 5. The DNA of the CDR3 is TGTGCCAGCTCACCACCGAGCGGGAGGGCCACCGAGCAGTACTTC. Amino acid sequence: CASSPPSGRATEQYF.

This chain links TRBV5-4 with TRBJ2-7; possibly TRBD1 for D (6 bases). The germline CDR1 and CDR2 sequences are SGHNT and YYREEE (reference sequence). With 7 bases removed from V and 6 bases from J, the gap between germline ends came to 11 bases. The length of the CDR3 is 11 residues. In DNA form, the CDR3 reads TGTGCCAGCGATGGGGGCGGCGAGCAGTACTTC. Protein product: CASDGGGEQYF.

This clone was counted between two and nine times. The J gene is TRBJ1-4, the V gene TRBV5-1; D call uncertain. There are 16 residues in the CDR3. Trimming pared 0 bases from V and 7 bases from J, leaving 16 bases between. The germline V gene encodes CDR1 SGHRS and CDR2 YFSETQ. The CDR3 sequence is CASSLAGSVVGEKLFF. The CDR3 coding sequence is TGCGCCAGCAGCTTGGCCGGGTCCGTTGTGGGTGAAAAACTGTTTTTT.

This clone turned up a few times. The chain couples TRBV18 to TRBJ1-2; D is perhaps TRBD1 (5 bases). The CDR3 runs 14 residues. CDR1 KGHSH and CDR2 LQKENI come from the germline V gene. Deletions cut 0 bases from V and 4 bases from J, with 9 bases between. This CDR3 reads CASSPPDSAYGYTF. As DNA, the CDR3 is TGTGCCAGCTCACCACCCGACAGCGCCTATGGCTACACCTTC.

This chain connects TRBV9 to TRBJ1-6; perhaps TRBD1 as D (5 bases). CDR1 and CDR2 (germline): SGDLS, YYNGEE. CDR3 size: 14 residues. V shed 2 bases and J shed 10 bases, with 13 bases lying between them. As DNA, the CDR3 is TGTGCCAGCAGCGTTTCGGACATAAACTCACCCCTCCACTTT. Amino acid sequence: CASSVSDINSPLHF. The full variable domain, completed using reference TRBV9 and TRBJ1-6, is DSGVTQTPKHLITATGQRVTLRCSPRSGDLSVYWYQQSLDQGLQFLIQYYNGEERAKGNILERFSAQQFPDLHSELNLSSLELGDSALYFCASSVSDINSPLHFGNGTRLTVT.

The chain uses TRBV5-1 and TRBJ1-3; D remains unclear. Trimming stripped 2 bases from V and 1 base from J, with 4 bases between. Germline V gene sequence: CDR1 SGHRS, CDR2 YFSETQ. This CDR3 has 13 amino acids. Here the CDR3 reads CASSFGSGNTIYF. The CDR3 bases are TGCGCCAGCAGCTTCGGGTCTGGAAACACCATATATTTT. Full variable domain (outside the CDR3, taken from reference TRBV5-1 and TRBJ1-3): KAGVTQTPRYLIKTRGQQVTLSCSPISGHRSVSWYQQTPGQGLQFLFEYFSETQRNKGNFPGRFSGRQFSNSRSEMNVSTLELGDSALYLCASSFGSGNTIYFGEGSWLTVV.

A remark on this clone: Additional DNA sequences in this sample encode the identical CDR3. The chain has TRBV19 and TRBJ2-5; 7 bases align to TRBD2. CDR3 length equals 13 residues. With 3 bases clipped from V and 4 bases from J, the junction kept 2 bases outside the gene matches. CDR1 is LNHDA, CDR2 SQIVND, per germline (reference sequence). This CDR3 is CASSMTSRETQYF. The DNA for the CDR3 is TGTGCCAGTAGTATGACTAGCCGAGAGACCCAGTACTTC.

Notes on this clone: At one end the junction does not follow the germline gene, possibly because of a read error. V gene TRBV5-1 combines with J gene TRBJ2-1, with 12 bases that match TRBD2. CDR3 length: 15 amino acids. The germline gives CDR1 SGHRS, CDR2 YFSETQ. This chain's CDR3 is CASSSRLAGVNERFF. For the CDR3, the DNA is TGCGCCAGCAGCTCACGACTAGCGGGGGTGAATGAGCGGTTCTTC.

V is TRBV5-5 and J is TRBJ1-5; 8 bases map to TRBD1. The ends lost 3 bases at V and 5 bases at J; junction bases unmatched: 7. Germline CDR1 is SGHKS and CDR2 is YYEKEE (reference sequence). The CDR3 is 15 amino acids. The CDR3 sequence: CASSYQTGAHQPQHF. CDR3 sequence (DNA): TGTGCCAGCAGCTACCAGACAGGGGCCCATCAGCCCCAGCATTTT.

The chain recombines TRBV15 with TRBJ2-1; D possibly corresponds to TRBD1 (6 bases). The germline CDR1 and CDR2 sequences are LNHNV and YYDKDF (reference sequence). V was pared by 9 bases and J by 7 bases, with 22 bases between. The CDR3 spans 15 residues. CDR3: CATAKGDGSSNEQFF. Here the CDR3 DNA reads TGTGCCACTGCGAAGGGGGATGGTAGCAGTAATGAGCAGTTCTTC. Using reference TRBV15 and TRBJ2-1 for the parts outside the CDR3, the full variable domain is DAMVIQNPRYQVTQFGKPVTLSCSQTLNHNVMYWYQQKSSQAPKLLFHYYDKDFNNEADTPDNFQSRRPNTSFCFLDIRSPGLGDTAMYLCATAKGDGSSNEQFFGPGTRLTVL.

V gene TRBV19 combines with J gene TRBJ1-5; 7 positions match TRBD1. The CDR3 is 16 amino acids. V was clipped by 3 bases and J by 2 bases; unmatched bases: 7. Germline assignment: CDR1 LNHDA and CDR2 SQIVND (reference sequence). The chain's CDR3 is CASSMSGTVGNQPQHF. The CDR3 DNA reads as TGTGCCAGTAGTATGTCCGGGACAGTGGGCAATCAGCCCCAGCATTTT.

This clone was observed once. The chain links TRBV21-1 to TRBJ2-7; TRBD2 is the table's D call, not checked against the DNA. TRBV21-1 is marked as a pseudogene. This CDR3 has 14 residues. The CDR3 bases are TGTGCCAGCAGCAAACGGGATAGCAGCTACGAGCAGTACTTC. It translates to CASSKRDSSYEQYF.

The table lists this clone with a few counts. The CDR3 sequence: CASRSPGREAGELFF. CDR3 DNA sequence: TGTGCCAGCCGTTCCCCCGGGAGGGAGGCCGGGGAGCTGTTTTTT. The gene calls are TRBV9 and TRBJ2-2; 8 bases match TRBD2. The V segment lost 7 bases and the J segment 6 bases; nucleotides outside the gene matches: 11. The CDR3 totals 15 residues. From germline, CDR1 is SGDLS and CDR2 YYNGEE. Combining the CDR3 with reference TRBV9 and TRBJ2-2 gives the whole variable domain DSGVTQTPKHLITATGQRVTLRCSPRSGDLSVYWYQQSLDQGLQFLIQYYNGEERAKGNILERFSAQQFPDLHSELNLSSLELGDSALYFCASRSPGREAGELFFGEGSRLTVL.

Here the CDR3 DNA reads TGTGCCAGCAGCGTAGGGACAGGGCCAGATACGCAGTATTTT. Encoded protein: CASSVGTGPDTQYF. The chain uses TRBV9 and TRBJ2-3; 8 bases are shared with TRBD1. Germline V gene lookup returns CDR1 SGDLS and CDR2 YYNGEE. V shed 0 bases and J 4 bases; nucleotides not matched to a gene: 1. The CDR3 contains 14 residues.

This chain links TRBV2 with TRBJ1-6; the D gene is possibly TRBD1 (5 bases). CDR3 length equals 15 residues. Germline V gene lookup returns CDR1 SNHLY and CDR2 FYNNEI. Trimming took off 6 bases at V and 7 bases at J, with 16 bases between the two ends. The CDR3 DNA is TGTGCCAGCAGGGCTGGGGAGGGACGAAATTCACCCCTCCACTTT. Translated, it gives CASRAGEGRNSPLHF.

This rearrangement joins TRBV7-2 to TRBJ1-6; 8 positions match TRBD1. J was trimmed by 9 bases and V by 2 bases; bases with no gene match: 18. Per germline, CDR1 SGHTA and CDR2 FQGNSA. CDR3 length equals 19 residues. CDR3 in amino acids: CASSLFPDRGGIGPSPLHF. CDR3 coding DNA: TGTGCCAGCAGCTTATTTCCCGACAGGGGAGGGATCGGGCCTTCACCCCTCCACTTT.

The genes are TRBV28 and TRBJ1-1; the D gene is possibly TRBD1 (6 bases). Trimming pared 7 bases from V and 4 bases from J, leaving 19 bases between. CDR1 MDHEN and CDR2 SYDVKM come from the germline V gene. This CDR3 is built from 15 residues. The CDR3 nucleotides read TGTGCCAGCAAGAGCGTCCGAACCAGGGGCACTGAAGCTTTCTTT. Its translation: CASKSVRTRGTEAFF.

The chain has TRBV5-1 and TRBJ2-3, with 9 bases matching TRBD2. CDR3 size: 15 residues. Germline CDR1 and CDR2: SGHRS and YFSETQ. The V segment lost 1 base and the J segment 5 bases; nucleotides outside the gene matches: 5. The CDR3, as DNA: TGCGCCAGCAGCTTGAGGCGGGGGGGCGGAGATACGCAGTATTTT. This codes for CASSLRRGGGDTQYF.

This clone showed up just once. The V and J genes are TRBV4-2 and TRBJ2-5, with D possibly being TRBD2 (7 bases). The CDR3 is 15 amino acids. V lost 1 base to trimming and J lost 5 bases, with 14 bases between them. Germline CDR1 reads LGHNA; CDR2 reads YNFKEQ. CDR3 sequence (DNA): TGTGCCAGCAGCCAAGGGTCGGGGGGCAGGGAGACCCAGTACTTC. Protein sequence: CASSQGSGGRETQYF.

The V call is TRBV7-2, the J call TRBJ1-3; D is possibly TRBD1 (6 bases). Germline values: CDR1 SGHTA, CDR2 FQGNSA. This CDR3 is built from 17 residues. V shed 4 bases and J shed 0 bases, with 16 bases lying between them. DNA for the CDR3: TGTGCCAGCAGCTACCGTCGACAGGCCTCCTCTGGAAACACCATATATTTT. Residues: CASSYRRQASSGNTIYF.

The V call is TRBV19, the J call TRBJ2-1; D not resolved. The CDR3 runs to 13 residues. The V end lost 1 base, the J end lost 4 bases, and 5 bases lay between the germline ends. Germline V lookup: CDR1 LNHDA, CDR2 SQIVND (reference sequence). The CDR3, as DNA: TGTGCCAGTAGTATAGTTGCGTACAATGAGCAGTTCTTC. This encodes CASSIVAYNEQFF.

As to this clone: This specimen includes other DNA sequences encoding the same CDR3. This chain uses TRBV28 with TRBJ2-2; 7 bases are a match to TRBD1. Losses at the gene ends were 3 bases for V and 9 bases for J; bases not matched to a gene: 13. Germline V gene lookup returns CDR1 MDHEN and CDR2 SYDVKM. The CDR3 runs to 16 residues. The CDR3 nucleotides read TGTGCCAGCAGTTTTCGCCTTCCCGGGACAGTACGGGAGCTGTTTTTT. The encoded protein is CASSFRLPGTVRELFF.

This rearrangement joins TRBV6-1 to TRBJ1-2; the match to TRBD1 covers 9 bases. Germline-derived CDR1 and CDR2 are MNHNS and SASEGT. V was clipped by 7 bases and J by 5 bases; unmatched bases: 11. This CDR3 is 15 amino acids long. The CDR3 DNA sequence: TGTGCCAGCACTAGACAGGGGGAATCCGCTTATGGCTACACCTTC. This gives the protein CASTRQGESAYGYTF.

The chain couples TRBV19 to TRBJ2-6; TRBD2 might be the D (5 bases). This CDR3 is built from 17 residues. Germline V gives CDR1 LNHDA, CDR2 SQIVND (reference sequence). The V end was cut by 5 bases, the J end by 0 bases, with 14 bases between. Here the CDR3 DNA reads TGTGCCAGTAGTTGGTCCCGGGGAAGCTCTGGGGCCAACGTCCTGACTTTC. Protein sequence: CASSWSRGSSGANVLTF. The full variable domain, rest sourced from reference TRBV19 and TRBJ2-6, is DGGITQSPKYLFRKEGQNVTLSCEQNLNHDAMYWYRQDPGQGLRLIYYSQIVNDFQKGDIAEGYSVSREKKESFPLTVTSAQKNPTAFYLCASSWSRGSSGANVLTFGAGSRLTVL.